This TCR beta chain is drawn from a study of CD8+CD57+ T cells in acquired aplastic anemia. General study points: With respect to CD8+ Simpson's diversity, patients and controls did not differ significantly.

As to this clonotype: The antigen is undetermined. The junction departs from the called germline gene at one end, perhaps through a read error.

Profiling that covered TCR beta VDJ and CDR3 relied on genomic DNA as its template. TCRdb reprocessed the reads with MiXCR, giving one entry per CDR3 protein. The table lists approximately 200,000 distinct CDR3 sequences, around 50% of them singletons. Individuals selected for sequencing had exhibited CD8+CD57+ cell expansion on flow cytometry. Germline CDR1 SQVTM, CDR2 ANQGSEA. The length of the CDR3 is 8 residues. The receptor comes from a human donor with aplastic anemia. Sequencing was carried out using sorted CD4+, CD8+, or CD8+CD57+ T cells (not recorded which) from PBMCs. The chain links TRBV29-1 to TRBJ2-7; D is uncertain. This CDR3 reads CSVGPLDF. As DNA, the CDR3 is TGCAGCGTTGGCCCCCTGGACTTC.